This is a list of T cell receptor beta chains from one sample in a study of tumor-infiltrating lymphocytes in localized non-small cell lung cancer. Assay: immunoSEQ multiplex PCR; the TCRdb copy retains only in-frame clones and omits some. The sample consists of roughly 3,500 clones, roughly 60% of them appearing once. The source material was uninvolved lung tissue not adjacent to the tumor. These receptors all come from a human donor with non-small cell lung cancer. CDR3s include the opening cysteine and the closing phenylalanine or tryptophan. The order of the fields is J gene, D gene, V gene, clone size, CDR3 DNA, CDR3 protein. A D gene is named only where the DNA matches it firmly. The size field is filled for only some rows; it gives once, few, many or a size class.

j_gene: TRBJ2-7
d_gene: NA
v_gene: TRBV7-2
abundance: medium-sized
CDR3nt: TGTGCCAGCAGCTTATTGCCAGGGAACGGCGAGCAGTACTTC
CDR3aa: CASSLLPGNGEQYF

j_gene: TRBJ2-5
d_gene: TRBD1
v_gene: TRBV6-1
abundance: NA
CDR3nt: TGTGCCAGCAGGACAGGGGGCCGGGATGAGACCCAGTACTTC
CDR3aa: CASRTGGRDETQYF

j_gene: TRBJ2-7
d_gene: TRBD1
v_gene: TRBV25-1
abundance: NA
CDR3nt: TGTGCCAGCAGTGGCCAGGGGGCCTTCTTCGGGCAGTACTTC
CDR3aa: CASSGQGAFFGQYF

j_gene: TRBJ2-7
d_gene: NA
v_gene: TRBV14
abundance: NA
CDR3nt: TGTGCCAGCAGTTACTCCTACGAGCAGTACTTC
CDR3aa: CASSYSYEQYF

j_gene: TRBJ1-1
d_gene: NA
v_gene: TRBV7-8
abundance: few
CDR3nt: TGTGCCAGCAGCTTCGGCCAGATGAACACTGAAGCTTTCTTT
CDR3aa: CASSFGQMNTEAFF

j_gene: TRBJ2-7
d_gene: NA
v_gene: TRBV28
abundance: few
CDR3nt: TGTGCCAGCAGTCCCACCCAAGCTGGTAGCTCCTACGAGCAGTACTTC
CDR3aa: CASSPTQAGSSYEQYF

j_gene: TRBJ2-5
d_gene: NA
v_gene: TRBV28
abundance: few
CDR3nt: TGTGCCAGCAGTTTTGGAGCAGGGGTTGGAGAGACCCAGTACTTC
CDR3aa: CASSFGAGVGETQYF

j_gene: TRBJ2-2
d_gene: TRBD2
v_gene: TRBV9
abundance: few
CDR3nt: TGTGCCAGCAGCGTAGCTAGCGGGCTCCCCGCCGGGGAGCTGTTTTTT
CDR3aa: CASSVASGLPAGELFF

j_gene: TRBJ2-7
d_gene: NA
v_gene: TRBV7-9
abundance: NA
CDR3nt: TGTGCCAGCAGCTTTGAGGGCGAGCAGTACTTC
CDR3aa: CASSFEGEQYF

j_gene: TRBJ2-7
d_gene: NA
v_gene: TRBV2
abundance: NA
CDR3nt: TGTGCCAGCAGTGATGGTGTAGTAGCATCCTACGAGCAGTACTTC
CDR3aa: CASSDGVVASYEQYF

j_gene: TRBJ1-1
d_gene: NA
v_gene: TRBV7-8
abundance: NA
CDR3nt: TGTGCCAGCAGCTTAGCGCGTAAGGGGCGGAGCACTGAAGCTTTCTTT
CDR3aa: CASSLARKGRSTEAFF

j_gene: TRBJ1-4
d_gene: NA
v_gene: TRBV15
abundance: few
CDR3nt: TGTGCCACCAGCAGAACCGATGAAAAACTGTTTTTT
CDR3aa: CATSRTDEKLFF

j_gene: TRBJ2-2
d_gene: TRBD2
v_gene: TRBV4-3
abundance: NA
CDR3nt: TGCGCCAGCAGCCAAGATTTGATCCTAGCGGGGGAGTCGAACACCGGGGAGCTGTTTTTT
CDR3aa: CASSQDLILAGESNTGELFF

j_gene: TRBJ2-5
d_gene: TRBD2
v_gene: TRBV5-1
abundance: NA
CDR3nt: TGCGCCAGTGGATTAGCGGGGGGTAACCAAGAGACCCAGTACTTC
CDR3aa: CASGLAGGNQETQYF

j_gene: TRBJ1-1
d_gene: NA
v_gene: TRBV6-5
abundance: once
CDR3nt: TGTGCCAGCAGTTACTTCCTCGGGGGCCCGAACACTGAAGCTTTCTTT
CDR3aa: CASSYFLGGPNTEAFF

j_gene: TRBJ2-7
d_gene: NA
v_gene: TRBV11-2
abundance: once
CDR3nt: TGTGCCAGCAGCTTAGTCGGCCTTAACGAGCAGTACTTC
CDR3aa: CASSLVGLNEQYF

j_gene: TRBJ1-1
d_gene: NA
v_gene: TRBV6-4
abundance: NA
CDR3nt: TGTGCCAGCAGCGTCTCCCAGCAAACTGAAGCTTTCTTT
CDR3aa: CASSVSQQTEAFF

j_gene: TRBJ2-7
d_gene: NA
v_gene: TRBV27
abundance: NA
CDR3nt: TGTGCCAGCAGTTACACCCGTGGGGGGGGCGCGGACTACGAGCAGTACTTC
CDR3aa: CASSYTRGGGADYEQYF

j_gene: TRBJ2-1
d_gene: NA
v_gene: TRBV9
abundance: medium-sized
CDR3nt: TGTGCCAGCAGCGTACACCCCCCCGATGAGCAGTTCTTC
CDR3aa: CASSVHPPDEQFF

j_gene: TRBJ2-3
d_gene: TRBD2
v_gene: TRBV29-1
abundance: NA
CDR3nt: TGCAGCTCCGCAAGGGCGGGAGGGCTGGGAGATACGCAGTATTTT
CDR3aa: CSSARAGGLGDTQYF

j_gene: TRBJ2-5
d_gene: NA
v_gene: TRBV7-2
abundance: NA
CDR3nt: TGTGCCAGCAGCTTAGGGGCGGCGCGATTTGCCCAGTACTTC
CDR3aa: CASSLGAARFAQYF

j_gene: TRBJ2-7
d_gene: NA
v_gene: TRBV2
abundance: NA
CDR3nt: TGTGCCAGCAGTAGAGAGGGGCCCTCTTACGAGCAGTACTTC
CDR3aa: CASSREGPSYEQYF

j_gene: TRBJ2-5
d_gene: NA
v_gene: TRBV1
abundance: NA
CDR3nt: TGCACCAGCAGCCAAGAGAGGGAGACCCAGTACTTC
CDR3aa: CTSSQERETQYF

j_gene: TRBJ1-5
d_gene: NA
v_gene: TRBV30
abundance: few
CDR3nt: TGTGCCTGGAGTGCCGGGCCCCCACAGCCCCAGCATTTT
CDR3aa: CAWSAGPPQPQHF

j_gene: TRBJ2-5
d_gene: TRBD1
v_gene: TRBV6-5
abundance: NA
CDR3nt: TGTGCCAGCAGACTCATCGACAGGGGTAGGACCCAGTACTTC
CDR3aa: CASRLIDRGRTQYF

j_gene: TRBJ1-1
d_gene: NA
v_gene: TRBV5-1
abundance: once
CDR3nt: TGCGCCAGCAGCTTACAGGTATCCACTGAAGCTTTCTTT
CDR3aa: CASSLQVSTEAFF

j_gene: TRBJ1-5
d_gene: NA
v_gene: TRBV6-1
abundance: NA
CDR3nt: TGTGCCAGCAGCGAAGGGGTTGTTCAGCCCCAGCATTTT
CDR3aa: CASSEGVVQPQHF

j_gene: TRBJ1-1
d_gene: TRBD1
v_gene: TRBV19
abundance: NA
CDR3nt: TGTGCCAGTAGTCCGGGACAGGGGAGGACTGAAGCTTTCTTT
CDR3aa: CASSPGQGRTEAFF

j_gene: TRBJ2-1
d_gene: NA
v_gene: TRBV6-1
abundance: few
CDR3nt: TGTGCCAGCAGCGCTTCGGGATTTCAAGGGAATGAGCAGTTCTTC
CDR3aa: CASSASGFQGNEQFF

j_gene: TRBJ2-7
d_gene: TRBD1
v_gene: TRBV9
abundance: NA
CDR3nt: TGTGCCAGCAGCGTAGACGGGGACAGCTCCTACGAGCAGTACTTC
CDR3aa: CASSVDGDSSYEQYF

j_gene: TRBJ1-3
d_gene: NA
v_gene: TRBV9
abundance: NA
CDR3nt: TGTGCCAGCAGCGTAGCCGTCCGACACTCTGGAAACACCATATATTTT
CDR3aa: CASSVAVRHSGNTIYF

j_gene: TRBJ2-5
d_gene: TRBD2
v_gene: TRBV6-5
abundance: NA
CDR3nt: TGTGCCAGCAGTACCCCCCGGGAGGAGGAGACCCAGTACTTC
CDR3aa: CASSTPREEETQYF

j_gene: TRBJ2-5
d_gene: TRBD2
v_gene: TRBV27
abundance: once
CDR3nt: TGTGCCAGCAGTTTAGGGCTAGCGGGCGTGGAGACCCAGTACTTC
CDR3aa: CASSLGLAGVETQYF

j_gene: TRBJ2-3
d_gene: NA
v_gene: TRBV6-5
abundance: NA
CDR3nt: TGTGCCAGCAGACCTACAACCACAATGGATACGCAGTATTTT
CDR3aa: CASRPTTTMDTQYF

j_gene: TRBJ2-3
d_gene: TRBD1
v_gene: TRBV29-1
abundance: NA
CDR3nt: TGCAGCGCGGACAGGGGGCAGGCAGATACGCAGTATTTT
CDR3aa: CSADRGQADTQYF

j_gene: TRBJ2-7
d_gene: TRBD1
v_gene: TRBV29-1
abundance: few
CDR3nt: TGCAGCGCCGATCCGGGACAGGGGAACGAGCAGTACTTC
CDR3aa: CSADPGQGNEQYF

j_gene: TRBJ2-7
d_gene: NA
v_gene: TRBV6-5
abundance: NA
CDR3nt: TGTGCCAGCAGTTACTCGATGTCCCAGGGCCGGGACTTC
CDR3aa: CASSYSMSQGRDF

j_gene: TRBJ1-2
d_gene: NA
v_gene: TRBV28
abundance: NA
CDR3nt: TGTGCCAGCAGTTCACCCGACAGGTACTATGGCTACACCTTC
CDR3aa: CASSSPDRYYGYTF

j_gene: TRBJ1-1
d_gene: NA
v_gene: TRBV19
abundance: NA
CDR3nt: TGTGCCAGTAGTATACAGAACGGAAACACTGAAGCTTTCTTT
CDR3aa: CASSIQNGNTEAFF

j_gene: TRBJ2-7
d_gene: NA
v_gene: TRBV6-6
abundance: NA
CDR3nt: TGTGCCAGCAGTTCGTCCGGGTCCTACGAGCAGTACTTC
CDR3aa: CASSSSGSYEQYF

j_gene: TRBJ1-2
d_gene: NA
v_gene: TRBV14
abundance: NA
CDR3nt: TGTGCCAGCAGCCAATCAGGGATTGGCTACACCTTC
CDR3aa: CASSQSGIGYTF

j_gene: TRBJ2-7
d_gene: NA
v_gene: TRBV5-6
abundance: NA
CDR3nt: TGTGCCAGCATTTGGAGGGCATCGGGTAGCGAGCAGTACTTC
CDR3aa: CASIWRASGSEQYF

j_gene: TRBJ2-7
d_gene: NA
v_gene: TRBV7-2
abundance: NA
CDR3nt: TGTGCCAGCAGCTTAGACAGGGGGGGGGAGCAGTACTTC
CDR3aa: CASSLDRGGEQYF

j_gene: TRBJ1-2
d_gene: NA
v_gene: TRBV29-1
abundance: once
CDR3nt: TGCAGCGTTGAAGGGGGCGCCTTCTATGGCTACACCTTC
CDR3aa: CSVEGGAFYGYTF

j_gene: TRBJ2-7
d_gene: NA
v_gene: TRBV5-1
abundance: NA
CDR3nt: TGCGCCAGCAGCCAGGGATCCTACGAGCAGTACTTC
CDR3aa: CASSQGSYEQYF

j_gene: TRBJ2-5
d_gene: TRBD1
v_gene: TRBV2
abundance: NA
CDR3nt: TGTGCCAGCAGAGGGACAGCGCAAGAGACCCAGTACTTC
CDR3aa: CASRGTAQETQYF

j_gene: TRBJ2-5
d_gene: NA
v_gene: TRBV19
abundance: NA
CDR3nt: TGTGCCAGTAGTGCAGACCCGGGGGAGACCCAGTACTTC
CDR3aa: CASSADPGETQYF